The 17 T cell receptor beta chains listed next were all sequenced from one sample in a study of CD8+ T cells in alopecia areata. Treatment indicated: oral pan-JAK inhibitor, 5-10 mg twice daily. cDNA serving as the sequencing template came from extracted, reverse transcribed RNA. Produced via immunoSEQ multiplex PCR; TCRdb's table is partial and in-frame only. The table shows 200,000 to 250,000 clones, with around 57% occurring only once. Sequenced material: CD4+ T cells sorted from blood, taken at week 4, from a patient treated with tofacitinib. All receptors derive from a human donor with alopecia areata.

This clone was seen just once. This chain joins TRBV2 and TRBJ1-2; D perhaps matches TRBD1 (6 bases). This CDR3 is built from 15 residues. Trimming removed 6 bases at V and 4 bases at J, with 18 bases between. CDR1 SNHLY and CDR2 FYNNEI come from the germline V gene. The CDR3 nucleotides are TGTGCCAGCAGCAGGAGCAACAGGGCTGGCTATGGCTACACCTTC. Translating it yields CASSRSNRAGYGYTF.

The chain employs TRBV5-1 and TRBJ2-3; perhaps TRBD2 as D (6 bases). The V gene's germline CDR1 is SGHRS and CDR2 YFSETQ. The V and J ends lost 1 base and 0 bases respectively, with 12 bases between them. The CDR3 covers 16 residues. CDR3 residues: CASSLSGRTSTDTQYF. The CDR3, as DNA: TGCGCCAGCAGCTTGAGCGGGCGAACTAGCACAGATACGCAGTATTTT.

The CDR3: CSVTPRDRSYGYTF. The CDR3 bases are TGCAGCGTGACCCCCCGGGACAGAAGCTATGGCTACACCTTC. V usage is TRBV29-1 and J usage is TRBJ1-2; 7 bases match TRBD1. J gave up 4 bases and V 6 bases, and 11 bases lay outside the gene matches. Germline values: CDR1 SQVTM, CDR2 ANQGSEA. The CDR3 extends over 14 amino acids.

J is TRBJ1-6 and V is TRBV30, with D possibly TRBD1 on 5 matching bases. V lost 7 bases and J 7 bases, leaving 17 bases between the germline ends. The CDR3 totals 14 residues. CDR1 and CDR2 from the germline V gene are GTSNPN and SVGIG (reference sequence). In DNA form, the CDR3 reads TGTGCCTCCACTGGGAGGGACGGGAATTCACCCCTCCACTTT. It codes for CASTGRDGNSPLHF.

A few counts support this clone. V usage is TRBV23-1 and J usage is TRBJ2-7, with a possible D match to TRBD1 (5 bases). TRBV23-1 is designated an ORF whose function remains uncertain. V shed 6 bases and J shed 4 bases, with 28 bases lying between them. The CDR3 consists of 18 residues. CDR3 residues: CASSPVAARQGQVYEQYF. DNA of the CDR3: TGCGCCAGCAGCCCAGTCGCTGCCCGGCAGGGCCAAGTTTACGAGCAGTACTTC.

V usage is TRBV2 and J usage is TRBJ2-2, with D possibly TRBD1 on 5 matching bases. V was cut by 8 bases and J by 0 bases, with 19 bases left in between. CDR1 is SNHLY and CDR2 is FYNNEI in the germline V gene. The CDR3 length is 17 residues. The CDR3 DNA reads TGTGCCAGCTTTTTTATCCAAATGACAGCGAACACCGGGGAGCTGTTTTTT. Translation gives CASFFIQMTANTGELFF.

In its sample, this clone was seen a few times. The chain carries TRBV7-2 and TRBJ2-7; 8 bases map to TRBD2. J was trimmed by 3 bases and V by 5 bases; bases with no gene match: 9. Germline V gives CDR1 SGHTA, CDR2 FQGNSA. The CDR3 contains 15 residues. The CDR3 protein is CASSAQRGRYYEQYF. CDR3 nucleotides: TGTGCCAGCAGCGCCCAGCGGGGGCGATACTACGAGCAGTACTTC.

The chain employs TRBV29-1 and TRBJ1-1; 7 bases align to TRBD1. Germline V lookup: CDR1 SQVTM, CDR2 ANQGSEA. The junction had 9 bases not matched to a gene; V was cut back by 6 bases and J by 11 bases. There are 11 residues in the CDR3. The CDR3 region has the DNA TGCAGCGTAAGACAGGGCGCGTCTGCTTTCTTT. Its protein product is CSVRQGASAFF. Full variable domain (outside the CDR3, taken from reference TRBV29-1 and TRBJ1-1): SAVISQKPSRDICQRGTSLTIQCQVDSQVTMMFWYRQQPGQSLTLIATANQGSEATYESGFVIDKFPISRPNLTFSTLTVSNMSPEDSSIYLCSVRQGASAFFGQGTRLTVV.

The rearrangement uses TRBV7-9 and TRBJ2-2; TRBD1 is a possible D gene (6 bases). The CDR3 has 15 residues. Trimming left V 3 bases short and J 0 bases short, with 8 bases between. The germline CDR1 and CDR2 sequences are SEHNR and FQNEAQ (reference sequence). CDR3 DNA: TGTGCCAGCAGCTTCGGACAGTCGAACACCGGGGAGCTGTTTTTT. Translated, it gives CASSFGQSNTGELFF. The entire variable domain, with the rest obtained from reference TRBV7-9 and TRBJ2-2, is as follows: DTGVSQNPRHKITKRGQNVTFRCDPISEHNRLYWYRQTLGQGPEFLTYFQNEAQLEKSRLLSDRFSAERPKGSFSTLEIQRTEQGDSAMYLCASSFGQSNTGELFFGEGSRLTVL.

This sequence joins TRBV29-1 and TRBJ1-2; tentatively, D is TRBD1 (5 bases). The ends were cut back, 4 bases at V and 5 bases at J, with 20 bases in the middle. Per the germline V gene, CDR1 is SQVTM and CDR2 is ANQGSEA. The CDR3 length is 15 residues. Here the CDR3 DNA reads TGCAGCGTTGGTCTTGTAACAGGTCCTGTTTATGGCTACACCTTC. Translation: CSVGLVTGPVYGYTF.

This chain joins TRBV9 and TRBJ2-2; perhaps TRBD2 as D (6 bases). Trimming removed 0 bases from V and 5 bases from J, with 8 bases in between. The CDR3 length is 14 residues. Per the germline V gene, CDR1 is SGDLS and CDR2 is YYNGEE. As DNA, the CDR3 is TGTGCCAGCAGCGTAGATGCGGGGACCGGGGAGCTGTTTTTT. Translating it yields CASSVDAGTGELFF.

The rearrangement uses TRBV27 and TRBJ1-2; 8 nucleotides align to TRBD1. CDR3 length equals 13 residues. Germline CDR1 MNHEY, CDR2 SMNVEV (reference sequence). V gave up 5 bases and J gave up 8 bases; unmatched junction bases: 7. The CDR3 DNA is TGTGCCAGCAGTACAGGGGGGAGTTTGGGCTACACCTTC. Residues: CASSTGGSLGYTF.

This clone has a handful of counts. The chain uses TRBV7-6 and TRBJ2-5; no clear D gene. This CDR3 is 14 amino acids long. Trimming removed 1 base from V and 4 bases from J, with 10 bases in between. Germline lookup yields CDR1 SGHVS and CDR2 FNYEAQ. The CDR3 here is CASSLGTAIETQYF. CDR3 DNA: TGTGCCAGCAGCTTAGGTACAGCAATAGAGACCCAGTACTTC.

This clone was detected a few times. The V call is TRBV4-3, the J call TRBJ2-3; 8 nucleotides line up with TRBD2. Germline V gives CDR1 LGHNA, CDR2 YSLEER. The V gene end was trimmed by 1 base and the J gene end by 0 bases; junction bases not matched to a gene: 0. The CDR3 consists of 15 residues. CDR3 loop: CASSQAGGSTDTQYF. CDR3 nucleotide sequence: TGCGCCAGCAGCCAAGCGGGGGGGAGCACAGATACGCAGTATTTT.

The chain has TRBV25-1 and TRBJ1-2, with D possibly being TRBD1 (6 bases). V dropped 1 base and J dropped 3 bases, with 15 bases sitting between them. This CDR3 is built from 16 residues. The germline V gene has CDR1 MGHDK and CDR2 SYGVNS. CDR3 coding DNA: TGTGCCAGCAGTGAATTTGGGGGGCTCCCCCACTATGGCTACACCTTC. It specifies CASSEFGGLPHYGYTF.

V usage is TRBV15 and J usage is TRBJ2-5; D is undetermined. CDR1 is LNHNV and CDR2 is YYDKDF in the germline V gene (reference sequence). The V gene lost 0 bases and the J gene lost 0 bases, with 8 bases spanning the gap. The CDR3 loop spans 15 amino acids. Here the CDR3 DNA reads TGTGCCACCAGCAGAGATGACGAGTACCAAGAGACCCAGTACTTC. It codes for CATSRDDEYQETQYF.

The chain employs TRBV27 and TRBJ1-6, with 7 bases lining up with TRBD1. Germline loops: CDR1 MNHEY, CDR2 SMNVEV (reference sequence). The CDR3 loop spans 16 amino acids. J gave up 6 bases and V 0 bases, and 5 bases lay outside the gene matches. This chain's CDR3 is CASSLSGQAPNSPLHF. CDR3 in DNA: TGTGCCAGCAGTTTATCCGGACAGGCACCTAATTCACCCCTCCACTTT.